These 20 T cell receptor beta chains were sequenced from one sample in a study of memory CD4+ T cells and cytomegalovirus serostatus. The sort gate was single viable CD3+CD4+CD8-CD45RO+ cells for memory CD4+ T cells. Here immunoSEQ multiplex PCR was the method, and the copy in TCRdb shows in-frame clones only, minus some. This sample yields about 57,000 clones, of which under 80% are seen a single time; about 0.82% belongs to the top ten. Sequencing used memory CD4+ T cells from blood. Receptors were obtained from an adult in good health and CMV-seronegative.

The CDR3 DNA reads as TGTGCCAGTAGTCCTACACAGACGGTCACCTCCCAGTACTTC. Translating it yields CASSPTQTVTSQYF. The V call is TRBV19, the J call TRBJ2-5; D call uncertain. The germline V gene encodes CDR1 LNHDA and CDR2 SQIVND (reference sequence). The length of the CDR3 is 14 residues. Trimming shortened V by 5 bases and J by 9 bases, and 19 bases separated the two germline ends.

CDR3 sequence reads: CASSLRTVSGQGPQHF. CDR3 nucleotide sequence: TGTGCCAGCAGCTTGAGGACAGTGTCGGGTCAAGGGCCCCAGCATTTT. The chain joins TRBV7-7 to TRBJ1-5, with a possible D match to TRBD1 (6 bases). This CDR3 is 16 amino acids long. V gave up 3 bases and J gave up 9 bases, with 21 bases separating them. Germline V gene data show CDR1 as SSHAT and CDR2 as FNYEAQ (reference sequence).

This clone has a handful of counts. This chain uses TRBV29-1 with TRBJ2-1; the D is unclear. V lost 4 bases and J 13 bases, leaving 11 bases between the germline ends. Germline CDR1 is SQVTM and CDR2 is ANQGSEA. The CDR3 runs to 10 residues. As DNA, the CDR3 is TGCAGCGTTGGAGAAGGACGACAGTTCTTC. Amino acid sequence: CSVGEGRQFF.

V usage is TRBV28 and J usage is TRBJ2-1; D ambiguous. CDR1 MDHEN and CDR2 SYDVKM come from the germline V gene. There are 15 residues in the CDR3. The V end was cut by 2 bases, the J end by 7 bases, with 15 bases between. The CDR3 nucleotides read TGTGCCAGCAGTTTAAATCCGGGCTCTTTAAATGAGCAGTTCTTC. Protein product: CASSLNPGSLNEQFF.

The rearrangement links TRBV5-1 to TRBJ1-2; the D gene is possibly TRBD1 (5 bases). Germline V lookup: CDR1 SGHRS, CDR2 YFSETQ. V gave up 1 base and J gave up 6 bases, with 22 bases separating them. The CDR3 runs 17 residues. CDR3 amino acids: CASSLQAEGLGADGYTF. The CDR3, as DNA: TGCGCCAGCAGCTTGCAGGCAGAGGGCTTAGGGGCGGATGGCTACACCTTC.

The rearrangement joins TRBV28 to TRBJ2-3; 7 positions match TRBD1. Trimming took 5 bases from V and 2 from J; bases not matched to a gene: 7. Germline CDR1 MDHEN, CDR2 SYDVKM. CDR3 size: 15 residues. The CDR3 nucleotides are TGTGCCAGCAGTCCGCAGGGGGAGCCCACAGATACGCAGTATTTT. Protein product: CASSPQGEPTDTQYF. The full variable domain, in which reference TRBV28 and TRBJ2-3 provide the parts outside the CDR3, is DVKVTQSSRYLVKRTGEKVFLECVQDMDHENMFWYRQDPGLGLRLIYFSYDVKMKEKGDIPEGYSVSREKKERFSLILESASTNQTSMYLCASSPQGEPTDTQYFGPGTRLTVL.

CDR3 in amino acids: CASRRGQGGNTIYF. DNA of the CDR3: TGTGCCAGCAGACGGGGACAGGGCGGAAACACCATATATTTT. The rearrangement links TRBV7-8 to TRBJ1-3; 9 bases match TRBD1. Germline CDR1 is SGHVS and CDR2 is FQNEAQ. This CDR3 has 14 residues. Trimming at V came to 6 bases and at J to 4 bases, leaving 4 bases not matched to a gene.

The rearrangement links TRBV9 to TRBJ2-2, with unresolved D. Between the trimmed V and J ends, which lost 0 bases and 6 bases, there was a span of 12 bases. The CDR3 totals 15 residues. Per the germline V gene, CDR1 is SGDLS and CDR2 is YYNGEE. CDR3 sequence: CASSVDIGQAGELFF. The DNA of the CDR3 is TGTGCCAGCAGCGTAGATATCGGGCAAGCCGGGGAGCTGTTTTTT.

The genes are TRBV5-1 and TRBJ1-2; D unclear. This CDR3 contains 12 residues. Germline CDR1 is SGHRS and CDR2 is YFSETQ. V dropped 4 bases and J dropped 3 bases, with 7 bases sitting between them. DNA for the CDR3: TGCGCCAGCAGCACCGGGGACTATGGCTACACCTTC. Amino acid sequence: CASSTGDYGYTF.

The rearrangement uses TRBV29-1 and TRBJ1-5; tentative D call: TRBD1 (5 bases). Germline lookup yields CDR1 SQVTM and CDR2 ANQGSEA. There are 14 residues in the CDR3. Trimming cost V 5 bases and J 0 bases, with 11 bases left between them. Here the CDR3 reads CSVSDTYSNQPQHF. In DNA form, the CDR3 reads TGCAGCGTTTCGGACACATATAGCAATCAGCCCCAGCATTTT.

This chain links TRBV6-5 with TRBJ1-1; D is possibly TRBD1 (5 bases). Trimming pared 6 bases from V and 1 base from J, leaving 15 bases between. CDR1 and CDR2 (germline): MNHEY, SVGAGI. This CDR3 is 15 amino acids long. The CDR3 reads CASRPLNRWNTEAFF. For the CDR3, the DNA is TGTGCCAGCAGACCCCTCAACAGGTGGAACACTGAAGCTTTCTTT.

The chain couples TRBV14 to TRBJ2-7, with 10 bases matching TRBD2. The trim removed 5 bases at V and 6 bases at J, leaving 7 bases unmatched. The V gene's germline CDR1 is SGHDN and CDR2 FVKESK. This CDR3 is 14 amino acids long. The chain's CDR3 is CASSFSGGAAEQYF. The CDR3 DNA follows: TGTGCCAGCAGCTTCAGCGGGGGGGCCGCCGAGCAGTACTTC.

This clone appeared a single time. The rearrangement joins TRBV2 to TRBJ2-5; possibly TRBD2 for D (6 bases). Between the trimmed V and J ends, which lost 8 bases and 1 base, there was a span of 11 bases. This CDR3 comprises 13 residues. Germline assignment: CDR1 SNHLY and CDR2 FYNNEI. CDR3: CASRRGTQETQYF. The DNA of the CDR3 is TGTGCCAGCCGACGGGGGACCCAAGAGACCCAGTACTTC.

The chain employs TRBV7-9 and TRBJ2-3; D remains ambiguous. The ends were cut back, 8 bases at V and 7 bases at J, with 19 bases in the middle. The germline CDR1 and CDR2 sequences are SEHNR and FQNEAQ (reference sequence). CDR3 length: 14 residues. The CDR3 DNA is TGTGCCAGCGGTCCTCTGGTAGCTTTGAATACGCAGTATTTT. It is translated as CASGPLVALNTQYF.

As regards this clone: A read error may account for a junction end that differs from germline. The chain recombines TRBV19 with TRBJ2-1; D might be TRBD1 (6 bases). CDR1 LNHDA and CDR2 SQIVND come from the germline V gene (reference sequence). The CDR3 covers 13 residues. Here the CDR3 DNA reads TGTGCCAGTAGTGTTACCGGGGACAAGGAGCAGTTCTTC. Translation gives CASSVTGDKEQFF. The full variable domain, in which reference TRBV19 and TRBJ2-1 provide the parts outside the CDR3, is DGGITQSPKYLFRKEGQNVTLSCEQNLNHDAMYWYRQDPGQGLRLIYYSQIVNDFQKGDIAEGYSVSREKKESFPLTVTSAQKNPTAFYLCASSVTGDKEQFFGPGTRLTVL.

The rearrangement links TRBV30 to TRBJ1-1, with 7 nucleotides matching TRBD1. The J segment lost 2 bases and the V segment lost 4 bases, leaving 4 bases of the junction unmatched. The CDR3 is 13 residues long. Germline V CDR1 and CDR2: GTSNPN, SVGIG (reference sequence). This chain's CDR3 is CAWTGTANTEAFF. The DNA for the CDR3 is TGTGCCTGGACCGGGACAGCAAACACTGAAGCTTTCTTT.

The chain is built from TRBV7-2 and TRBJ1-1; D is uncertain. The CDR3 has 13 amino acids. Germline loops: CDR1 SGHTA, CDR2 FQGNSA. V was pared by 5 bases and J by 10 bases, with 17 bases between. The chain's CDR3 is CASSQDRRGRAFF. The CDR3 coding sequence is TGTGCCAGCAGCCAGGACCGCAGAGGAAGAGCTTTCTTT.

This clone has only a few counts. This CDR3 reads CASTAGGKDTQYF. CDR3 nucleotide sequence: TGTGCCAGCACAGCGGGGGGGAAAGATACGCAGTATTTT. The chain employs TRBV6-5 and TRBJ2-3; TRBD2 matches 10 bases. Losses at the gene ends were 7 bases for V and 5 bases for J; bases not matched to a gene: 3. The CDR3 totals 13 residues. The germline V gene encodes CDR1 MNHEY and CDR2 SVGAGI.

The chain recombines TRBV28 with TRBJ1-1; 7 bases align to TRBD1. The germline CDR1 and CDR2 sequences are MDHEN and SYDVKM. This CDR3 has 15 residues. Trimming took 5 bases from V and 2 from J; bases not matched to a gene: 8. CDR3 region: CASSAPGTANTEAFF. The CDR3 DNA reads as TGTGCCAGCAGTGCCCCCGGGACAGCAAACACTGAAGCTTTCTTT. The complete variable domain, with remaining parts taken from reference TRBV28 and TRBJ1-1, reads DVKVTQSSRYLVKRTGEKVFLECVQDMDHENMFWYRQDPGLGLRLIYFSYDVKMKEKGDIPEGYSVSREKKERFSLILESASTNQTSMYLCASSAPGTANTEAFFGQGTRLTVV.

This clone occurred once. This chain connects TRBV28 to TRBJ1-2; TRBD1 aligns across 9 bases. Germline CDR1 and CDR2: MDHEN and SYDVKM. The CDR3 extends over 11 amino acids. The V and J ends lost 8 bases and 13 bases, in that order; junction bases with no gene match: 8. CDR3 bases: TGTGCCAGCCGGGACAGGGACAGGACCACCTTC. Its translation is CASRDRDRTTF.